Sequencing of this T cell receptor beta chain was carried out in a study of cytomegalovirus exposure and HLA in healthy donors. Study-wide background: Among fewer than 500 genotyped donors, about 85% fell in the Caucasian-associated ancestry cluster.

PCR was performed using 60 Vbeta and 13 Jbeta primers. The table came from immunoSEQ multiplex PCR; TCRdb's copy has only in-frame clones and leaves some out. The sample yields 87,000 or so clones, of which the top ten take up approximately 15%. The V and J ends lost 5 bases and 6 bases respectively, with 11 bases between them. The CDR3 runs 13 residues. Per germline, CDR1 LNHDA and CDR2 SQIVND (reference sequence). This chain links TRBV19 with TRBJ1-5; D is undetermined. The sequenced sample was PBMCs. This receptor was taken from a middle-aged man in good health and CMV-seropositive. The DNA of the CDR3 is TGTGCCAGTAGTGTCGACTGGAGTCAGCCCCAGCATTTT. Residues: CASSVDWSQPQHF.